This T cell receptor (beta chain) was recovered during a study of cytomegalovirus exposure and HLA in healthy donors. Turning to the study itself: A later analysis reported the roughly 130 validation repertoires used the same platform as the 500 to 800 first-cohort repertoires.

The protocol was immunoSEQ multiplex PCR, while the TCRdb copy is restricted to in-frame clones and leaves out a portion. The sample has 150,000 to 200,000 clones, around 87% seen once; the top ten hold 1.4%. The donors were part of the validation cohort of fewer than 150 subjects. That cohort was separate from the first cohort, which comprised fewer than 800 subjects. Germline CDR1 and CDR2: MNHNY and SVGAGI (reference sequence). Trimming took 6 bases from V and 7 from J; bases not matched to a gene: 6. The CDR3 sequence is 12 residues long. The study, taken as a whole, reports: Reports indicated that the classifier achieved high specificity and sensitivity in diagnosing cytomegalovirus status. A list of roughly 180 TCR beta chains associated with cytomegalovirus was given.

A note on this clone: Its specificity is unknown.

Sequenced input: PBMCs. The sequence derives from a woman under 40 in good health and CMV-seronegative. The rearrangement uses TRBV6-6 and TRBJ2-7; TRBD1 agrees at 7 bases. CDR3 residues: CASSLTGWEQYF. CDR3 coding DNA: TGTGCCAGCAGCCTGACAGGGTGGGAGCAGTACTTC.